The next 25 T cell receptor beta chains were all read from a single sample in a study of shared clonotypes between healthy human individuals. Assay: immunoSEQ multiplex PCR; the TCRdb copy retains only in-frame clones and omits some. This table has 500,000 to 650,000 clones, roughly four fifths appearing once. Sequencing was carried out using PBMCs. The source of these receptors is a woman aged 35 to 49 in good health. Some clones in this sample may be carry-over from other donors' samples.

In this sample, this clone turned up a few times. The chain links TRBV5-4 to TRBJ2-1, with D perhaps matching TRBD2 (6 bases). CDR1 is SGHNT, CDR2 YYREEE, per germline (reference sequence). This CDR3 spans 15 amino acids. Trimming cost V 0 bases and J 4 bases, with 11 bases left between them. CDR3 sequence: CASSLEYGTYNEQFF. The CDR3 DNA is TGTGCCAGCAGCTTGGAGTACGGGACTTACAATGAGCAGTTCTTC. Full variable domain (missing parts from reference TRBV5-4 and TRBJ2-1): ETGVTQSPTHLIKTRGQQVTLRCSSQSGHNTVSWYQQALGQGPQFIFQYYREEENGRGNFPPRFSGLQFPNYSSELNVNALELDDSALYLCASSLEYGTYNEQFFGPGTRLTVL.

The chain has TRBV15 and TRBJ2-1; 7 bases are shared with TRBD1. The CDR3 contains 14 residues. Trimming took 4 bases from V and 15 from J; bases not matched to a gene: 15. Germline values: CDR1 LNHNV, CDR2 YYDKDF (reference sequence). CDR3: CATSITTTTGAGFF. CDR3 bases: TGTGCCACCAGCATCACGACAACTACAGGGGCTGGGTTCTTC.

The chain links TRBV29-1 to TRBJ2-1; D is undetermined. V lost 5 bases, J lost 1 base, and 9 bases lay in between. The CDR3 is 13 amino acids. Germline CDR1 and CDR2: SQVTM and ANQGSEA. The CDR3 region has the DNA TGCAGCGTTCTAGAGGTTTCCTACAATGAGCAGTTCTTC. Translation: CSVLEVSYNEQFF.

Remarks on this clone: A far larger clone is a single base away, which makes a read error likely. V and J are TRBV30 and TRBJ1-1, with 9 bases matching TRBD1. CDR1 and CDR2 (germline): GTSNPN, SVGIG (reference sequence). This CDR3 comprises 11 residues. V was pared by 1 base and J by 10 bases, with 1 base of the junction left unmatched. The CDR3 here is CAWSADRGAFF. The CDR3 region has the DNA TGTGCCTGGAGTGCGGACAGGGGAGCTTTCTTT.

The rearrangement joins TRBV6-1 to TRBJ1-2, with D possibly matching TRBD1 (5 bases). Germline lookup yields CDR1 MNHNS and CDR2 SASEGT. Trimming removed 3 bases from V and 4 bases from J, with 9 bases in between. The CDR3 length is 13 residues. The CDR3 loop is CASSDRGFYGYTF. CDR3 DNA: TGTGCCAGCAGTGACCGGGGCTTCTATGGCTACACCTTC.

This clone was seen a handful of times. J is TRBJ2-3 and V is TRBV30; no clear D. Germline CDR1 GTSNPN, CDR2 SVGIG (reference sequence). V was cut by 1 base and J by 10 bases, with 9 bases left in between. The CDR3 is 11 residues long. DNA for the CDR3: TGTGCCTGGAGTGGACTGCAGGCGCAGTATTTT. Encoded protein: CAWSGLQAQYF.

The chain recombines TRBV30 with TRBJ1-3; D gene ambiguous. V was shortened by 8 bases and J by 1 base, with 12 bases between the two germline ends. Germline V gene lookup returns CDR1 GTSNPN and CDR2 SVGIG (reference sequence). The CDR3 sequence is 13 residues long. The chain's CDR3 is CASQDPSGNTIYF. The CDR3 DNA sequence: TGTGCCAGCCAGGACCCTTCTGGAAACACCATATATTTT.

This clone was detected once. The junction does not match germline at one end; this may be a read error. The genes are TRBV30 and TRBJ2-4, with 10 bases identical to TRBD2. Germline CDR1 is GTSNPN and CDR2 is SVGIG (reference sequence). The CDR3 extends over 13 amino acids. Here the CDR3 reads CAWSGRAGYIQYF. CDR3 bases: TGTGCGTGGAGCGGGAGGGCCGGTTACATTCAGTACTTC.

This clone has more than one count but fewer than ten. The chain combines TRBV6-5 with TRBJ1-1; possibly TRBD1 for D (6 bases). Germline V gives CDR1 MNHEY, CDR2 SVGAGI. With 6 bases removed from V and 4 bases from J, the gap between germline ends came to 15 bases. This CDR3 has 14 residues. Written as DNA, the CDR3 is TGTGCCAGCAGCCCAACAGGGAAGGGCACTGAAGCTTTCTTT. Amino acid sequence: CASSPTGKGTEAFF.

The chain is built from TRBV7-8 and TRBJ2-5; D unresolved. CDR3 length equals 13 residues. Trimming removed 4 bases from V and 4 bases from J, with 10 bases in between. Germline CDR1 reads SGHVS; CDR2 reads FQNEAQ. The CDR3 DNA reads TGTGCCAGCAGCTCCCCCCCCTTAGAGACCCAGTACTTC. It codes for CASSSPPLETQYF.

As to this clone: Just one base apart from a much larger clone, this may be a read error. J is TRBJ2-7 and V is TRBV4-2; 7 bases match TRBD2. Germline CDR1 reads LGHNA; CDR2 reads YNFKEQ. After removal of 4 bases from V and 0 bases from J, the junction contained 9 bases not matched to a gene. This CDR3 is built from 16 residues. The CDR3 sequence: CASSPGASGDSYEQYF. CDR3 DNA sequence: TGTGCCAGCAGCCCCGGGGCTAGCGGAGACTCCTACGAGCAGTACTTC.

This clone occurred a few times. The rearrangement uses TRBV25-1 and TRBJ2-5; D is possibly TRBD2 (6 bases). Germline V CDR1 and CDR2: MGHDK, SYGVNS. Trimming pared 5 bases from V and 7 bases from J, leaving 20 bases between. The CDR3 is 15 amino acids. The CDR3 DNA reads TGTGCCAGCAGTCCCTCAGGCGGGGTCGGGGGGACCCAGTACTTC. It encodes CASSPSGGVGGTQYF.

The rearrangement joins TRBV15 to TRBJ1-4; D gene ambiguous. Germline V lookup: CDR1 LNHNV, CDR2 YYDKDF (reference sequence). V lost 0 bases and J 10 bases, leaving 12 bases between the germline ends. This CDR3 has 14 residues. The CDR3, as DNA: TGTGCCACCAGCAGAGATGAGGGCCGTGGAAAACTGTTTTTT. Its protein is CATSRDEGRGKLFF.

The rearrangement joins TRBV30 to TRBJ1-2; D perhaps matches TRBD1 (5 bases). The V and J ends lost 4 bases and 4 bases respectively, with 13 bases between them. The V gene's germline CDR1 is GTSNPN and CDR2 SVGIG (reference sequence). The CDR3 sequence is 13 residues long. CDR3 sequence (DNA): TGTGCCTGGAAGGGGAGGCCGGTCTATGGCTACACCTTC. Protein: CAWKGRPVYGYTF.

CDR3 DNA sequence: TGTGCCAGCAGCTTAGATACGGCCACAGATACGCAGTATTTT. The encoded protein is CASSLDTATDTQYF. J is TRBJ2-3 and V is TRBV7-2, with D uncertain. The CDR3 has 14 residues. V lost 1 base, J lost 2 bases, and 7 bases lay in between. The germline gives CDR1 SGHTA, CDR2 FQGNSA.

The chain is built from TRBV7-8 and TRBJ2-6; 7 bases fit TRBD2. This CDR3 is built from 13 residues. V shed 8 bases, J shed 10 bases, and the junction held 8 bases outside the gene matches. CDR1 is SGHVS and CDR2 is FQNEAQ in the germline V gene. The CDR3 is CASSGLGFNVLTF. The CDR3 region has the DNA TGTGCCAGCTCCGGACTAGGGTTTAACGTCCTGACTTTC.

CDR3 DNA sequence: TGTGCCAGCAGTTTGTCGGGGGGTTTAAATCAGCCCCAGCATTTT. It specifies CASSLSGGLNQPQHF. J is TRBJ1-5 and V is TRBV27, with a tentative D call TRBD1 (5 bases). The CDR3 is 15 amino acids. Looked up from germline, CDR1 is MNHEY and CDR2 is SMNVEV (reference sequence). V gave up 3 bases and J gave up 4 bases, with 13 bases separating them.

CDR3 amino acids: CASSLTGAPNSPLHF. In DNA, the CDR3 is TGTGCCAGCAGCCTTACAGGGGCCCCGAATTCACCCCTCCACTTT. The rearrangement uses TRBV7-9 and TRBJ1-6, with 7 bases identical to TRBD1. The CDR3 contains 15 residues. Trimming cost V 5 bases and J 7 bases; bases outside gene matches: 8. Germline CDR1 reads SEHNR; CDR2 reads FQNEAQ (reference sequence).

A remark on this clone: The same CDR3 also results from other DNA sequences found in this sample. The CDR3 nucleotides are TGCGCCAGCAGCGGCCAAGAGACCCAGTACTTC. This encodes CASSGQETQYF. The chain couples TRBV5-1 to TRBJ2-5; no reliable D call. Trimming took off 4 bases at V and 1 base at J, with 2 bases between the two ends. Germline CDR1 is SGHRS and CDR2 is YFSETQ. The CDR3 is made up of 11 amino acids.

CDR3 nucleotides: TGTGCCAGCAGCCGCGGACTAGCGGGAGGCAATGAGCAGTTCTTC. Protein sequence: CASSRGLAGGNEQFF. The chain links TRBV7-3 to TRBJ2-1, with 14 nucleotides matching TRBD2. Unmatched junction bases numbered 3, after V lost 5 bases and J lost 6 bases. The germline V gene encodes CDR1 SGHTA and CDR2 FQGTGA. This CDR3 spans 15 amino acids.

The gene calls are TRBV7-2 and TRBJ2-2; D remains unclear. CDR1 is SGHTA and CDR2 is FQGNSA in the germline V gene. The V and J ends lost 5 bases and 4 bases respectively, with 11 bases between them. The CDR3 is made up of 14 amino acids. The CDR3 DNA reads as TGTGCCAGCAGCCCCATCCATGCCACCGGGGAGCTGTTTTTT. It encodes CASSPIHATGELFF. Drawing the rest from reference TRBV7-2 and TRBJ2-2, the complete variable domain is GAGVSQSPSNKVTEKGKDVELRCDPISGHTALYWYRQSLGQGLEFLIYFQGNSAPDKSGLPSDRFSAERTGGSVSTLTIQRTQQEDSAVYLCASSPIHATGELFFGEGSRLTVL.

The chain joins TRBV28 to TRBJ1-1; the D is unclear. CDR1 and CDR2 (germline): MDHEN, SYDVKM. The CDR3 runs 12 residues. V was pared by 7 bases and J by 3 bases, with 9 bases between. CDR3 sequence (DNA): TGTGCCAGCACCCCCCGGGACACTGAAGCTTTCTTT. It translates to CASTPRDTEAFF.

The genes are TRBV15 and TRBJ2-5; perhaps TRBD2 as D (6 bases). The CDR3 contains 18 residues. Per the germline V gene, CDR1 is LNHNV and CDR2 is YYDKDF (reference sequence). Trimming removed 1 base at V and 5 bases at J, with 23 bases between. The CDR3 region is CATSRGFGSRREGETQYF. In DNA form, the CDR3 reads TGTGCCACCAGCAGAGGTTTTGGGTCGAGGCGGGAAGGGGAGACCCAGTACTTC.

The V gene is TRBV15, the J gene TRBJ2-5; tentative D call: TRBD1 (5 bases). Between the trimmed V and J ends, which lost 0 bases and 2 bases, there was a span of 7 bases. This CDR3 has 14 residues. Germline CDR1 and CDR2: LNHNV and YYDKDF (reference sequence). CDR3 protein: CATSREGLQETQYF. CDR3 coding DNA: TGTGCCACCAGCAGAGAGGGGCTACAAGAGACCCAGTACTTC.

The chain joins TRBV18 to TRBJ2-1; no reliable D call. The CDR3 is 15 residues long. V dropped 6 bases and J dropped 0 bases, with 12 bases sitting between them. Looked up from germline, CDR1 is KGHSH and CDR2 is LQKENI. CDR3 residues: CASSALAASYNEQFF. CDR3 nucleotides: TGTGCCAGCTCCGCTCTCGCGGCCTCCTACAATGAGCAGTTCTTC.